This TCR beta chain is from a study of CD8 T cells in ankylosing spondylitis. The study's findings and limits: Reportedly, significant enrichment of disease-linked clones occurred in matched ankylosing spondylitis synovial fluid. Characteristic of ankylosing spondylitis blood, it appeared, was a TCR beta motif comprising eight highly homologous variants. In synovial fluid and blood from reactive arthritis, some motif variants were previously reported.

One entry per CDR3 protein, called by TCRdb with MiXCR from the 5' RACE reads. The sample lists around 330,000 distinct CDR3 sequences; 11% were seen once. The sample holds many counts of this clonotype. Its specificity is not known. The germline V gene has CDR1 DFQATT and CDR2 SNEGSKA (reference sequence). The V gene lost 6 bases and the J gene lost 1 base, with 10 bases spanning the gap. The CDR3 consists of 13 residues. V and J are TRBV20-1 and TRBJ1-5; no clear D. This clonotype was obtained from a female donor with ankylosing spondylitis or in good health (not recorded which). Material for sequencing was blood, either unsorted or a sorted T cell fraction (not recorded which). CDR3 nucleotide sequence: TGCAGTGCGATGGGTATCAGCAATCAGCCCCAGCATTTT. Encoded protein: CSAMGISNQPQHF.